Following are 17 T cell receptor beta chains from one sample sequenced in a study of cytomegalovirus exposure and HLA in healthy donors. 60 Vbeta and 13 Jbeta primers were used in PCR. Measured with immunoSEQ multiplex PCR; TCRdb has only the in-frame clones, and not every one. The repertoire holds more than 150,000 clones, with roughly 80% as singletons. Sequencing was done on a sample of PBMCs. These receptors all come from a man aged 35 to 55 in good health and CMV-seropositive.

This clone was observed a single time. The rearrangement links TRBV5-6 to TRBJ2-1, with TRBD2 matching over 10 bases. This CDR3 comprises 17 residues. CDR1 is SGHDT, CDR2 YYEEEE, per germline. V lost 0 bases and J lost 6; bases outside the gene matches: 9. This CDR3 is CASSLVSGGALFNEQFF. DNA for the CDR3: TGTGCCAGCAGCTTGGTCAGCGGGGGGGCCCTTTTCAATGAGCAGTTCTTC.

In its sample, this clone was seen once. CDR3 sequence: CASSQGLGSYSNQPQHF. The CDR3 region has the DNA TGCGCCAGCAGCCAAGGGCTGGGCAGTTATAGCAATCAGCCCCAGCATTTT. This chain connects TRBV4-3 to TRBJ1-5; D remains ambiguous. The CDR3 contains 17 residues. The germline V gene encodes CDR1 LGHNA and CDR2 YSLEER. V dropped 1 base and J dropped 0 bases, with 13 bases sitting between them.

The rearrangement links TRBV2 to TRBJ2-7, with D possibly being TRBD2 (5 bases). Trimming removed 6 bases at V and 3 bases at J, with 18 bases between. There are 15 residues in the CDR3. Germline lookup yields CDR1 SNHLY and CDR2 FYNNEI. CDR3 sequence reads: CASRGMDFFDYEQYF. The CDR3 DNA sequence: TGTGCCAGCAGGGGTATGGACTTCTTCGACTACGAGCAGTACTTC.

This CDR3 reads CAWGGDSYEQYF. The CDR3, as DNA: TGTGCCTGGGGGGGGGATTCATACGAGCAGTACTTC. The chain uses TRBV30 and TRBJ2-7, with 7 bases aligning to TRBD2. Germline CDR1 reads GTSNPN; CDR2 reads SVGIG (reference sequence). Losses at the gene ends were 5 bases for V and 4 bases for J; bases not matched to a gene: 5. The CDR3 covers 12 residues.

V is TRBV9 and J is TRBJ1-3, with D possibly matching TRBD1 (6 bases). This CDR3 has 16 amino acids. Germline CDR1 is SGDLS and CDR2 is YYNGEE. V was cut by 3 bases and J by 0 bases, with 13 bases left in between. The CDR3 DNA is TGTGCCAGCAGCGAGACGGACAGAAACTCTGGAAACACCATATATTTT. It translates to CASSETDRNSGNTIYF.

The rearrangement uses TRBV7-9 and TRBJ2-7; D is possibly TRBD2 (7 bases). This CDR3 has 15 residues. V was shortened by 7 bases and J by 1 base, with 17 bases between the two germline ends. CDR1 and CDR2 from the germline V gene are SEHNR and FQNEAQ (reference sequence). This CDR3 reads CASTPGGAISYEQYF. The CDR3 DNA is TGTGCCAGCACACCTGGGGGGGCGATATCCTACGAGCAGTACTTC.

This clone has a single count. The rearrangement joins TRBV28 to TRBJ1-1, with D possibly matching TRBD1 (5 bases). This CDR3 has 15 residues. CDR1 MDHEN and CDR2 SYDVKM come from the germline V gene. V lost 3 bases to trimming and J lost 5 bases, with 16 bases between them. This CDR3 reads CASSFTAPRVTEAFF. The CDR3 nucleotides are TGTGCCAGCAGTTTCACTGCTCCCAGGGTTACTGAAGCTTTCTTT. The entire variable domain, with the rest obtained from reference TRBV28 and TRBJ1-1, is as follows: DVKVTQSSRYLVKRTGEKVFLECVQDMDHENMFWYRQDPGLGLRLIYFSYDVKMKEKGDIPEGYSVSREKKERFSLILESASTNQTSMYLCASSFTAPRVTEAFFGQGTRLTVV.

The rearrangement links TRBV6-4 to TRBJ2-2, with D tentatively TRBD1 (5 bases). From germline, CDR1 is MRHNA and CDR2 SNTAGT. Trimming took 6 bases from V and 4 from J, leaving 9 bases between them. This CDR3 region has 13 residues. The CDR3 region has the DNA TGTGCCAGCAGCGCGACAGCCACCGGGGAGCTGTTTTTT. Its translation: CASSATATGELFF.

The chain has TRBV7-2 and TRBJ2-7, with D possibly matching TRBD1 (5 bases). V lost 2 bases and J lost 4, with 9 bases in between. The CDR3 sequence is 13 residues long. Germline V CDR1 and CDR2: SGHTA, FQGNSA. The CDR3 bases are TGTGCCAGCAGCTTAAGCCCAGGGTACGAGCAGTACTTC. Encoded protein: CASSLSPGYEQYF.

The chain employs TRBV6-5 and TRBJ2-3; TRBD1 might be the D (7 bases). Germline V gene data show CDR1 as MNHEY and CDR2 as SVGAGI. The CDR3 sequence is 14 residues long. Trimming removed 5 bases from V and 4 bases from J, with 13 bases in between. The CDR3 sequence is CASSAGQHADTQYF. As DNA, the CDR3 is TGTGCCAGCAGTGCGGGACAGCATGCAGATACGCAGTATTTT.

This rearrangement joins TRBV7-2 to TRBJ2-1, with 9 bases that match TRBD2. This CDR3 is 17 amino acids long. The V gene end was trimmed by 1 base and the J gene end by 4 bases; junction bases not matched to a gene: 8. Looked up from germline, CDR1 is SGHTA and CDR2 is FQGNSA. CDR3 nucleotide sequence: TGTGCCAGCAGCTTAGGCGGTAGCGGGGGACTTTACAATGAGCAGTTCTTC. This translates into CASSLGGSGGLYNEQFF.

The CDR3 region is CAWTGQGIGYTF. CDR3 bases: TGTGCCTGGACGGGCCAGGGAATTGGCTACACCTTC. The V and J genes are TRBV30 and TRBJ1-2; perhaps TRBD1 as D (5 bases). This CDR3 has 12 amino acids. Per the germline V gene, CDR1 is GTSNPN and CDR2 is SVGIG (reference sequence). V was pared by 4 bases and J by 7 bases, with 13 bases between.

The V and J genes are TRBV19 and TRBJ1-1; D perhaps matches TRBD1 (5 bases). In germline, CDR1 is LNHDA, CDR2 SQIVND (reference sequence). Trimming removed 8 bases at V and 3 bases at J, with 13 bases between. CDR3 length: 13 amino acids. The CDR3 region has the DNA TGTGCCAGTGAGAAGACAGCCGACACTGAAGCTTTCTTT. Protein product: CASEKTADTEAFF.

This clone was observed a single time. V usage is TRBV11-2 and J usage is TRBJ2-1, with 9 nucleotides matching TRBD2. The CDR3 extends over 15 amino acids. V lost 5 bases, J lost 3 bases, and 5 bases stayed unmatched. CDR1 and CDR2 from the germline V gene are SGHAT and FQNNGV. The CDR3 loop is CASSPSGVFYNEQFF. DNA for the CDR3: TGTGCCAGCAGCCCTAGCGGGGTGTTCTACAATGAGCAGTTCTTC.

The chain joins TRBV4-1 to TRBJ2-5; perhaps TRBD2 as D (5 bases). With 1 base removed from V and 5 bases from J, the gap between germline ends came to 11 bases. Germline V gene lookup returns CDR1 MGHRA and CDR2 YSYEKL. The CDR3 loop spans 14 amino acids. This chain's CDR3 is CASSQAATTETQYF. CDR3 DNA: TGCGCCAGCAGCCAAGCAGCGACTACCGAGACCCAGTACTTC.

The genes are TRBV5-1 and TRBJ2-2; perhaps TRBD2 as D (5 bases). V lost 4 bases, J lost 6 bases, and 16 bases lay in between. The CDR3 has 15 residues. Germline V gene lookup returns CDR1 SGHRS and CDR2 YFSETQ. The CDR3 sequence: CASSGRGRVAGELFF. The CDR3 bases are TGCGCCAGCAGCGGCCGGGGAAGGGTGGCCGGGGAGCTGTTTTTT.

The chain links TRBV5-1 to TRBJ2-7; D gene ambiguous. The CDR3 totals 15 residues. The germline gives CDR1 SGHRS, CDR2 YFSETQ. The germline V and J ends were trimmed by 4 bases and 0 bases, with 14 bases remaining between them. CDR3 region: CASSLLGSSSYEQYF. Here the CDR3 DNA reads TGCGCCAGCAGCCTGCTGGGCTCCAGCTCCTACGAGCAGTACTTC.